A few counts support the clone carrying this T cell receptor (beta chain). This record belongs to a study of human T cells and chemical hapten exposure. MiXCR, applied by TCRdb to the RACE reads, yields one record per CDR3 protein. The sample lists some 200,000 distinct CDR3 sequences, 20% to 25% seen once, with about 7% in the top ten. Germline CDR1 is MNHEY and CDR2 is SMNVEV (reference sequence). J was trimmed by 2 bases and V by 4 bases; bases with no gene match: 7. The CDR3 totals 16 residues. Documented time point: patch test 1, 2 weeks after DPC sensitization. Treatment meaning: therapeutic diphenylcyclopropenone sensitization with weekly scalp DPC.

This chain uses TRBV27 with TRBJ2-7; TRBD2 aligns across 11 bases. Sequenced here: whole blood, sampled in connection with sensitization to the hapten diphenylcyclopropenone (DPC). This TCR came from a woman aged 50 to 60 with alopecia areata. Some clones in this sample may be carry-over from other donors' samples. Here the CDR3 reads CASSSGTSGFAYEQYF. The CDR3 region has the DNA TGTGCCAGCAGTTCGGGGACTAGCGGTTTCGCCTACGAGCAGTACTTC.